This entry features one T cell receptor beta chain sequence. Its antigen is not identified. The sample belongs to a study of shared clonotypes between healthy human individuals. Study at large: CD4 naive cells filled three plates per donor, CD4 memory three, CD8 naive two and CD8 memory one. General study results and limits: Of the naive CD4 clonotypes, 4% to 5% were shared across a few donors. Generally, naive subsets (rather than memory subsets) showed larger estimated richness.

A deep-level run was used for the assay. Some clones are missing from TCRdb's copy, which holds only in-frame ones; the method was immunoSEQ multiplex PCR. The sample lists around 700,000 clones; around 72% were seen once. CDR1 is MDHEN and CDR2 is SYDVKM in the germline V gene. With 5 bases removed from V and 3 bases from J, the gap between germline ends came to 14 bases. The CDR3 is made up of 15 amino acids. This TCR was recovered from a woman in her 30s in good health. The sample was memory CD4+ T cells sorted from blood. Indicated subset: CD45RA-negative fraction. V gene TRBV28 combines with J gene TRBJ1-3; the D gene is possibly TRBD1 (6 bases). This chain's CDR3 is CASSPYTGIGNTIYF. The DNA for the CDR3 is TGTGCCAGCAGTCCCTATACAGGGATTGGAAACACCATATATTTT.